Shown below are 20 T cell receptor beta chains from a single sample sequenced in a study of CD8+ T cells in alopecia areata (dated by TCRdb to 2017 to 2018). Library creation used the immunoSEQ multiplex PCR assay. RNA was extracted from all samples and reverse transcribed into cDNA, which served as template for TCR sequencing. This immuneACCESS table, as held by TCRdb, lists in-frame sequences with V and J called but not all clones. Of the missing ones, under half trace to an unresolved V gene in checked studies; the others have no known cause. The sample table shows about 140,000 clones, and 45% to 60% are seen once. Roughly 0.92% of the sample is taken by the ten largest. The sample's time point label is to be understood as: baseline before oral tofacitinib. This specimen was CD4+ T cells sorted from blood, taken at week 0. The receptor set was obtained from a human donor with alopecia areata.

This clone was observed a handful of times. This rearrangement joins TRBV7-2 to TRBJ2-5, with 14 bases matching TRBD2. Germline V lookup: CDR1 SGHTA, CDR2 FQGNSA. CDR3 length: 16 amino acids. V was pared by 5 bases and J by 5 bases, with 7 bases of the junction left unmatched. CDR3 sequence reads: CASSGVGTSGSETQYF. For the CDR3, the DNA is TGTGCCAGCAGCGGGGTCGGGACTAGCGGGAGCGAGACCCAGTACTTC. The complete variable domain, with remaining parts taken from reference TRBV7-2 and TRBJ2-5, reads GAGVSQSPSNKVTEKGKDVELRCDPISGHTALYWYRQSLGQGLEFLIYFQGNSAPDKSGLPSDRFSAERTGGSVSTLTIQRTQQEDSAVYLCASSGVGTSGSETQYFGPGTRLLVL.

The chain recombines TRBV9 with TRBJ2-5; D remains ambiguous. The CDR3 has 14 amino acids. Trimming pared 0 bases from V and 2 bases from J, leaving 8 bases between. CDR1 and CDR2 (germline): SGDLS, YYNGEE. The CDR3 loop is CASSVEDLQETQYF. In DNA, the CDR3 is TGTGCCAGCAGCGTAGAGGACCTACAAGAGACCCAGTACTTC.

The gene calls are TRBV29-1 and TRBJ2-5, with TRBD2 matching 9 bases. J gave up 5 bases and V 3 bases, and 13 bases lay outside the gene matches. The CDR3 runs to 16 residues. Germline CDR1 and CDR2: SQVTM and ANQGSEA. In nucleotides, the CDR3 is TGCAGCGTTGACCGCGGGAGGGGTAACGATAGGGAGACCCAGTACTTC. Amino acids: CSVDRGRGNDRETQYF. The whole variable domain, remainder taken from reference TRBV29-1 and TRBJ2-5, is SAVISQKPSRDICQRGTSLTIQCQVDSQVTMMFWYRQQPGQSLTLIATANQGSEATYESGFVIDKFPISRPNLTFSTLTVSNMSPEDSSIYLCSVDRGRGNDRETQYFGPGTRLLVL.

The V and J genes are TRBV30 and TRBJ2-2; D gene uncertain. Germline V lookup: CDR1 GTSNPN, CDR2 SVGIG (reference sequence). Trimming cost V 3 bases and J 6 bases, with 11 bases left between them. This CDR3 region has 13 residues. The CDR3 loop reads CAWRRTLPGELFF. In nucleotides, the CDR3 is TGTGCCTGGAGACGAACCCTCCCCGGGGAGCTGTTTTTT.

The chain is built from TRBV2 and TRBJ2-1, with a weak D call TRBD1 (5 bases). The germline gives CDR1 SNHLY, CDR2 FYNNEI. V shed 1 base and J shed 10 bases, with 14 bases lying between them. The CDR3 contains 14 residues. The CDR3 loop reads CASSEEGPFSEQFF. CDR3 nucleotides: TGTGCCAGCAGTGAAGAGGGGCCATTCTCGGAGCAGTTCTTC.

The chain carries TRBV19 and TRBJ2-1; D is unclear. The germline gives CDR1 LNHDA, CDR2 SQIVND (reference sequence). Trimming removed 6 bases at V and 8 bases at J, with 11 bases between. This CDR3 has 12 amino acids. In nucleotides, the CDR3 is TGTGCCAGTAGCCCCCCGGGTTATGAGCAGTTCTTC. This translates into CASSPPGYEQFF.

The J gene is TRBJ2-1, the V gene TRBV27, with TRBD2 identical over 15 bases. The V gene's germline CDR1 is MNHEY and CDR2 SMNVEV (reference sequence). The CDR3 is 18 residues long. Trimming cost V 5 bases and J 7 bases; bases outside gene matches: 12. Here the CDR3 DNA reads TGTGCCAGCAGTCCCCGAGTTGGGACTAGCGGGGGGTTAAATGAGCAGTTCTTC. Translated, it gives CASSPRVGTSGGLNEQFF.

Turning to this clone: Within the sample, other DNA sequences also encode this same CDR3. The CDR3 coding sequence is TGTGCCAGCAGTTTTCGGGAGACCCAGTACTTC. It yields the protein CASSFRETQYF. This chain joins TRBV28 and TRBJ2-5, with D unresolved. The CDR3 has 11 amino acids. V lost 3 bases, J lost 5 bases, and 4 bases lay in between. Germline V lookup: CDR1 MDHEN, CDR2 SYDVKM.

This clone was seen a single time. The chain couples TRBV27 to TRBJ2-1; TRBD2 matches 13 bases. Germline trimming cut 1 base from V and 7 bases from J; bases unmatched to any gene: 7. Germline V gene data show CDR1 as MNHEY and CDR2 as SMNVEV (reference sequence). CDR3 length equals 17 residues. CDR3 sequence (DNA): TGTGCCAGCAGTTTATTCCAAGGACTAGCGGGAGCAAATGAGCAGTTCTTC. This sequence encodes CASSLFQGLAGANEQFF.

CDR3: CSVNLILRGEQYF. The CDR3, as DNA: TGCAGCGTCAACCTAATACTAAGAGGCGAGCAGTACTTC. This chain joins TRBV29-1 and TRBJ2-7; D ambiguous. V lost 6 bases to trimming and J lost 6 bases, with 18 bases between them. The CDR3 is 13 residues long. Germline V gene sequence: CDR1 SQVTM, CDR2 ANQGSEA.

V usage is TRBV30 and J usage is TRBJ1-2, with D hard to call. The V end was cut by 2 bases, the J end by 0 bases, with 10 bases between. Germline loops: CDR1 GTSNPN, CDR2 SVGIG (reference sequence). This CDR3 has 14 amino acids. CDR3 sequence: CAWSRANPNYGYTF. In nucleotides, the CDR3 is TGTGCCTGGAGTAGGGCTAACCCTAACTATGGCTACACCTTC.

The CDR3 region is CASSRPPGRRLFF. The CDR3 nucleotides read TGCGCCAGCAGCCGCCCACCGGGACGGAGACTGTTTTTT. The chain uses TRBV4-3 and TRBJ1-4; tentatively, D is TRBD1 (5 bases). V shed 4 bases and J shed 13 bases, with 16 bases lying between them. Germline CDR1 LGHNA, CDR2 YSLEER. This CDR3 is 13 amino acids long.

With regard to this clone: Other DNA sequences of this sample code for an identical CDR3. V is TRBV7-9 and J is TRBJ2-5; D remains unclear. The germline V and J ends were trimmed by 4 bases and 3 bases, with 3 bases remaining between them. The CDR3 is made up of 11 amino acids. From germline, CDR1 is SEHNR and CDR2 FQNEAQ (reference sequence). The CDR3 coding sequence is TGTGCCAGCAGCTCCGAAGAGACCCAGTACTTC. Its protein is CASSSEETQYF.

V is TRBV2 and J is TRBJ1-2, with D hard to call. The CDR3 spans 12 residues. CDR1 and CDR2 from the germline V gene are SNHLY and FYNNEI. Trimming shortened V by 3 bases and J by 8 bases, and 10 bases separated the two germline ends. The CDR3 spells CASSEEKWGYTF. The CDR3 bases are TGTGCCAGCAGTGAGGAGAAGTGGGGCTACACCTTC.

This clone was seen a few times. This sequence joins TRBV29-1 and TRBJ1-4; possibly TRBD1 for D (6 bases). CDR1 SQVTM and CDR2 ANQGSEA come from the germline V gene. CDR3 length equals 14 residues. With 7 bases removed from V and 6 bases from J, the gap between germline ends came to 18 bases. The CDR3 loop is CSALQQGGDEKLFF. CDR3 DNA sequence: TGCAGCGCCCTCCAACAGGGAGGCGATGAAAAACTGTTTTTT.

This chain links TRBV30 with TRBJ2-1; 9 bases align to TRBD2. J gave up 10 bases and V 0 bases, and 19 bases lay outside the gene matches. This CDR3 comprises 18 residues. In germline, CDR1 is GTSNPN, CDR2 SVGIG (reference sequence). CDR3 coding DNA: TGTGCCTGGAGTGTAGGACCTGTGGGACTAGCCCGACAAGGGGAGCAGTTCTTC. This encodes CAWSVGPVGLARQGEQFF.

The chain employs TRBV6-6 and TRBJ2-1, with TRBD2 matching over 8 bases. This CDR3 region has 16 residues. V was clipped by 2 bases and J by 4 bases; unmatched bases: 7. CDR1 and CDR2 from the germline V gene are MNHNY and SVGAGI (reference sequence). Here the CDR3 DNA reads TGTGCCAGCAGTTACGTCGTGACTAGCGCTTACAATGAGCAGTTCTTC. This codes for CASSYVVTSAYNEQFF.

This clone was counted a single time. The chain couples TRBV7-8 to TRBJ2-1, with TRBD1 matching 10 bases. CDR3 size: 14 residues. Germline lookup yields CDR1 SGHVS and CDR2 FQNEAQ. The V gene end was trimmed by 5 bases and the J gene end by 7 bases; junction bases not matched to a gene: 5. CDR3 bases: TGTGCCAGCAGCCGTCGGGACAGGGGTAATGAGCAGTTCTTC. It translates to CASSRRDRGNEQFF.

Only one count was recorded for this clone. The V call is TRBV6-5, the J call TRBJ1-1; possible D gene TRBD1, 6 bases. Trimming shortened V by 6 bases and J by 2 bases, and 13 bases separated the two germline ends. CDR3 length: 14 amino acids. The germline CDR1 and CDR2 sequences are MNHEY and SVGAGI. CDR3 in DNA: TGTGCCAGCAGACCCCTCAGGGGAAACACTGAAGCTTTCTTT. Translating it yields CASRPLRGNTEAFF.

The chain couples TRBV19 to TRBJ1-5, with a tentative D call TRBD1 (5 bases). V was pared by 3 bases and J by 1 base, with 10 bases between. Germline V gene lookup returns CDR1 LNHDA and CDR2 SQIVND (reference sequence). The CDR3 loop spans 15 amino acids. CDR3 in DNA: TGTGCCAGTAGTATCCAGGGCCCCAGCAATCAGCCCCAGCATTTT. Translation: CASSIQGPSNQPQHF.